This T cell receptor (beta chain) was sequenced in a study of regulatory T cells in long-lasting Graves disease. The sample's time point: newly diagnosed GD, antithyroid drugs for less than 3 months. RNA extracted from PBMCs served as the sequencing template. Combining iRepertoire HTBI primers with Arm-PCR of CDR3 regions, the authors built TCR beta libraries. TCRdb recomputed calls from the multiplex PCR reads with MiXCR, one row per CDR3 protein. The repertoire holds roughly 420,000 distinct CDR3 sequences, 11% to 15% seen once, with around a sixth in the top ten. At least ten counts were recorded for this clonotype. Its antigen remains unknown. V was pared by 4 bases and J by 7 bases, with 6 bases of the junction left unmatched. The CDR3 sequence is 13 residues long. Germline V gene data show CDR1 as SQVTM and CDR2 as ANQGSEA. General study points: Persistent disease was associated with favored TRBV28 usage and with favored use of TRBJ1-2 and TRBJ2-5.

These data also featured in a second study, about T cells in Graves' hyperthyroidism and ophthalmopathy. From that report: Researchers ran a first-round RT-PCR on the TCR CDR3 using the HTBI primer set. Ophthalmopathy and stable hyperthyroidism were told apart by a 13 V-J model.

The rearrangement links TRBV29-1 to TRBJ2-2; 7 positions match TRBD2. Sample: peripheral blood mononuclear cells (PBMCs), taken at new diagnosis, from a patient treated with antithyroid drugs. The sequence was obtained from a woman between 45 and 60 years old with Graves disease. The DNA for the CDR3 is TGCAGCGTTGGCGGGAGTACCGGCGGGGAGCTGTTTTTT. Its protein product is CSVGGSTGGELFF.